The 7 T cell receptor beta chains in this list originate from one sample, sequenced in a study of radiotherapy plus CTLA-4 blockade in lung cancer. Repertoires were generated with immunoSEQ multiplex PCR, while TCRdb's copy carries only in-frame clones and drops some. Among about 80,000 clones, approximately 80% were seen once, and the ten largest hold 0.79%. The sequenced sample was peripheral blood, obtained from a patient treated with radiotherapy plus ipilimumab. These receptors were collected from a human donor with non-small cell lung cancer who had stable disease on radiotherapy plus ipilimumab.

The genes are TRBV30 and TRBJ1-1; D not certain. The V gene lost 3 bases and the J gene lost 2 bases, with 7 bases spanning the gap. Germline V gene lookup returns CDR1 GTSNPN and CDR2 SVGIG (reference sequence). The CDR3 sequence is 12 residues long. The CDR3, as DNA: TGTGCCTGGAGCCTGGTCAACACTGAAGCTTTCTTT. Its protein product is CAWSLVNTEAFF.

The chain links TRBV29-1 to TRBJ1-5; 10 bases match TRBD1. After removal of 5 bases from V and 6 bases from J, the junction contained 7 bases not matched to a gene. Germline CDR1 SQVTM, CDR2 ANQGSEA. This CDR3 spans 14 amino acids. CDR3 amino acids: CSVRDRGGSQPQHF. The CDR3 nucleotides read TGCAGCGTTAGGGACAGGGGAGGGAGTCAGCCCCAGCATTTT. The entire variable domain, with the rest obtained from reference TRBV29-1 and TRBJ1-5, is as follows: SAVISQKPSRDICQRGTSLTIQCQVDSQVTMMFWYRQQPGQSLTLIATANQGSEATYESGFVIDKFPISRPNLTFSTLTVSNMSPEDSSIYLCSVRDRGGSQPQHFGDGTRLSIL.

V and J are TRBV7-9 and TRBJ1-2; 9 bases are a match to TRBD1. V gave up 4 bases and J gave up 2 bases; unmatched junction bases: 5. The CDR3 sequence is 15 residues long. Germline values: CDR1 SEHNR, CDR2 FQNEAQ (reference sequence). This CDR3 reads CASSYPGQGNYGYTF. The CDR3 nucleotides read TGTGCCAGCAGCTACCCGGGACAGGGAAACTATGGCTACACCTTC.

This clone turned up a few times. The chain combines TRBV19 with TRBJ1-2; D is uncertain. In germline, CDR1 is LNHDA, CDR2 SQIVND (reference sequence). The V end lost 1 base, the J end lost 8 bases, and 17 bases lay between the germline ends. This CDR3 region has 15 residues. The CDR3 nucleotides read TGTGCCAGTAGTATAGGAACCAGAGCGGGGAGCGGCTACACCTTC. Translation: CASSIGTRAGSGYTF.

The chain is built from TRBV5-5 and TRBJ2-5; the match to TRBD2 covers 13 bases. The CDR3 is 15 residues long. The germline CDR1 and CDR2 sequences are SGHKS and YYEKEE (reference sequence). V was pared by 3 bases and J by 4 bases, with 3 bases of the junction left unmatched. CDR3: CASSSGLAGVETQYF. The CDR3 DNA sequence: TGTGCCAGCAGCTCAGGACTAGCGGGAGTAGAGACCCAGTACTTC.

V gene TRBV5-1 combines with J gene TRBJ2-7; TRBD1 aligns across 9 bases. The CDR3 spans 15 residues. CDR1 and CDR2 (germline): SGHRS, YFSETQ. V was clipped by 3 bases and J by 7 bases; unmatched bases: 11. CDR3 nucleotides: TGCGCCAGCAGCTGGAGGGGACAGGGAGGCGGTGAGCAGTACTTC. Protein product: CASSWRGQGGGEQYF.

The CDR3 DNA is TGTGCCAGCAGAGGACAGCCCAATCAGCCCCAGCATTTT. Protein product: CASRGQPNQPQHF. The V and J genes are TRBV27 and TRBJ1-5; a possible D gene is TRBD1 (6 bases). Trimming shortened V by 6 bases and J by 3 bases, and 9 bases separated the two germline ends. This CDR3 has 13 residues. Germline CDR1 reads MNHEY; CDR2 reads SMNVEV (reference sequence).